This T cell receptor beta chain was obtained from a study of blood T cell repertoires in COVID-19. Produced via immunoSEQ multiplex PCR; TCRdb's table is partial and in-frame only. The sample comprises approximately 160,000 clones, 60% to 80% of which are singletons, and around 2.8% rests with the top ten. This clone was detected many times. CDR1 and CDR2 (germline): SGHAT, FQNNGV. The CDR3 covers 13 residues. V dropped 5 bases and J dropped 15; count of bases not matched to a gene: 11. The receptor comes from a man aged 70 or older with acute or convalescent COVID-19. Sequencing was performed on peripheral blood. The chain has TRBV11-2 and TRBJ2-3; 10 positions agree with TRBD2. The CDR3 DNA sequence: TGTGCCAGCAGCACGCATCTAGCGGGGGAAAAATATTTT. This codes for CASSTHLAGEKYF.